The entry that follows covers one T cell receptor beta chain sequence. The germline CDR1 and CDR2 sequences are SEHNR and FQNEAQ (reference sequence). The CDR3 runs to 18 residues. The ends lost 4 bases at V and 0 bases at J; junction bases unmatched: 4. The sample is drawn from a study of cytomegalovirus exposure and HLA in healthy donors. Use of 60 Vbeta and 13 Jbeta primers characterized the PCR. Only in-frame clones appear in the TCRdb table, and some are missing; sequencing was by immunoSEQ multiplex PCR. The top ten clones hold about 1.8% of a sample with 120,000 or so clones, roughly 77% of them seen once.

The receptor was isolated from a man younger than 30 in good health and CMV-seronegative. The chain couples TRBV7-9 to TRBJ2-3; 16 bases are a match to TRBD2. The sequencing sample was made of PBMCs. For the CDR3, the DNA is TGTGCCAGCAGCTACCCGGGACTAGCGGGGGGGAGCACAGATACGCAGTATTTT. Translated: CASSYPGLAGGSTDTQYF.